The rows below give T cell receptor beta chains drawn from one sample of a study of identical twins. TCRdb called the 5' RACE reads again in MiXCR, with one record for every CDR3 protein. The table records nearly 650,000 distinct CDR3 sequences, just over 7% of them present only once. These sequences were also reported in another study, on yellow fever vaccine responses in identical twins.

The sequenced sample was PBMCs. The receptors shown here come from a woman aged 18-29 years in good health. Both conserved end residues are part of each CDR3. D genes are given only for firm matches. Expanded clones are given a class, and other clones once, few, many or no size at all.

>many|NA|TRBJ1-2|TRBV5-1
TGCGCCAGCAGCTGGGACGACAGGACTGGCTACACCTTC
CASSWDDRTGYTF
>NA|NA|TRBJ1-1|TRBV29-1
TGCAGCGTAACTCCAATCCAGGGGACTGAAGCTTTCTTT
CSVTPIQGTEAFF
>NA|NA|TRBJ2-7|TRBV27
TGTGCCAGCAGTTTTAAAGCGCCCTCCATCCTCGAGCAGTACTTC
CASSFKAPSILEQYF
>few|NA|TRBJ2-3|TRBV5-1
TGCGCCAGCAGCTACGGGACGGGTTCGGCAGATACGCAGTATTTT
CASSYGTGSADTQYF
>many|NA|TRBJ2-7|TRBV28
TGTGCCAGCAGTTCCCTTATCGGCGAGCAGTACTTC
CASSSLIGEQYF
>many|NA|TRBJ1-5|TRBV4-1
TGCGCCAGCAGCCAAGAAGGCACCAATCAGCCCCAGCATTTT
CASSQEGTNQPQHF
>many|NA|TRBJ1-4|TRBV12-3/TRBV12-4
TGTGCCAGCAGAACAGGACAGTCTAATGAAAAACTGTTTTTT
CASRTGQSNEKLFF
>NA|NA|TRBJ2-3|TRBV7-2
TGTGCCAGCAGCTTGTGGCGGGGAACCACAGATACGCAGTATTTT
CASSLWRGTTDTQYF
>many|NA|TRBJ1-5|TRBV6-1
TGTGCCAGCAGAAGGGATAGCAATCAGCCCCAGCATTTT
CASRRDSNQPQHF
>few|TRBD2|TRBJ2-1|TRBV19
TGTGCCAGTAGTGCCTCATCGGGAGGCAATGAGCAGTTCTTC
CASSASSGGNEQFF
>many|TRBD1|TRBJ2-1|TRBV4-1
TGCGCCAGCAGCCAACGCCGGGACAGGGCCAACAATGAGCAGTTCTTC
CASSQRRDRANNEQFF
>few|NA|TRBJ2-1|TRBV29-1
TGCAGCGTGGCACCGGGCGGGTGGAATGAGCAGTTCTTC
CSVAPGGWNEQFF
>NA|NA|TRBJ1-6|TRBV20-1
TGCAGTGCTAGAGAGCCCGGGCAGCATAATTCACCCCTCCACTTT
CSAREPGQHNSPLHF
>NA|TRBD2|TRBJ2-5|TRBV20-1
TGCAGTGCTAGCGGGGAGGGACCAGAGACCCAGTACTTC
CSASGEGPETQYF
>many|TRBD1|TRBJ2-2|TRBV29-1
TGCAGCGTTGAAGCGGACAGGGCTAACACCGGGGAGCTGTTTTTT
CSVEADRANTGELFF
>few|NA|TRBJ2-7|TRBV2
TGTGCCAGCAAGGTCACGAGTTACTACGAGCAGTACTTC
CASKVTSYYEQYF
>NA|NA|TRBJ2-3|TRBV27
TGTGCCAGCAGTTTATCCTTCCGTAGCACAGATACGCAGTATTTT
CASSLSFRSTDTQYF